This T cell receptor beta chain was identified in a study of T cells in Graves' hyperthyroidism and ophthalmopathy. Trimming cost V 6 bases and J 4 bases; bases outside gene matches: 5. Germline V CDR1 and CDR2: LGHDT, YNNKEL (reference sequence). The CDR3 covers 14 residues. Patients were excluded for uncontrolled infection, other autoimmune disease, pregnancy or lactation. Amplified regions were TCR beta CDR3 sequences from RNA transcripts. First-round RT-PCR of the TCR CDR3 relied on the HTBI primer set. TCRdb analysed the multiplex PCR reads with MiXCR anew, one entry per CDR3 protein. The sample lists under 250,000 distinct CDR3 sequences, around 24% seen once, with 30% to 40% in the top ten.

The source is a woman aged 40 to 50 with Graves' ophthalmopathy. The source material was blood. The rearrangement joins TRBV3-1 to TRBJ1-2, with TRBD1 matching over 10 bases. Here the CDR3 reads CASRGTGALYGYTF. CDR3 nucleotide sequence: TGTGCCAGCAGGGGGACAGGGGCACTCTATGGCTACACCTTC.